This T cell receptor beta chain was obtained from a study of spatial heterogeneity in lung cancer. CDR1 is PRHDT and CDR2 is FYEKMQ in the germline V gene (reference sequence). The CDR3 extends over 11 amino acids. With 5 bases removed from V and 3 bases from J, the gap between germline ends came to 3 bases. This clonotype is deemed medium-sized. One entry per CDR3 protein, called by TCRdb with MiXCR from the 5' RACE reads. There are 10,000 to 12,000 distinct CDR3 sequences in the sample; 4.5% to 6.5% occur only once, and 27% lies in the top ten. Time point indicated: sample taken at primary tumor resection. In each case, whole RNA from tumor, nontumor lung or frozen PBMC was sequenced unsorted.

The starting material was PBMCs, obtained at surgery. This sequence originates from a male donor with early-stage non-small cell lung cancer. The chain has TRBV13 and TRBJ2-3; D not resolved. The CDR3 DNA reads as TGTGCCAGCAGCATTACAGATACGCAGTATTTT. Protein: CASSITDTQYF.